Listed below are T cell receptor beta chains from one sample, sequenced in a study of response to subunit inactivated influenza vaccine. In TCRdb, the RT-PCR reads were re-called with MiXCR into one record per CDR3 protein. This repertoire shows approximately 500,000 distinct CDR3 sequences, under 30% found once; its top ten account for 2.5% to 3%. This sample was also put to use in a study of T cells expressing NK-cell markers.

This sample comprised CD4+ T cells sorted from PBMCs, obtained 11 to 12 days after vaccination. Source of these receptors: a man aged 50-60 years who received an inactivated influenza vaccine. The CDR3 runs from the conserved cysteine through the conserved F or W. Each record gives: clone size, J gene, V gene, D gene, CDR3 DNA, CDR3 protein. The D gene is left open where the match is weak. Rows give clone size only sometimes, using once, few, many, or a class for an expanded clone.

clone_size: .
j_call: TRBJ2-6
v_call: TRBV9
d_call: .
cdr3_nt: TGTGCCAGCAGCGACTCCTACTCTGGGGCCAACGTCCTGACTTTC
cdr3_aa: CASSDSYSGANVLTF

clone_size: .
j_call: TRBJ2-7
v_call: TRBV7-2
d_call: .
cdr3_nt: TGTGCCAGCAGCCCGGGGGGCTCTAAGTACTTC
cdr3_aa: CASSPGGSKYF

clone_size: .
j_call: TRBJ1-5
v_call: TRBV20-1
d_call: TRBD1
cdr3_nt: TGCAGTGTCGGACAGGATAGCAATCAGCCCCAGCATTTT
cdr3_aa: CSVGQDSNQPQHF

clone_size: .
j_call: TRBJ2-1
v_call: TRBV6-1
d_call: .
cdr3_nt: TGTGCCACCGCCCGAAGGGGCTCCTACAGTGAGCAGTTCTTC
cdr3_aa: CATARRGSYSEQFF

clone_size: .
j_call: TRBJ2-1
v_call: TRBV10-1
d_call: TRBD2
cdr3_nt: TGCGCCAGCAGTCCCGGGACTAGGGGCAATGAGCAGTTCTTC
cdr3_aa: CASSPGTRGNEQFF

clone_size: .
j_call: TRBJ1-1
v_call: TRBV12-3/TRBV12-4
d_call: .
cdr3_nt: TGTGCCAGCGGAGAGGGAATGACTTTCTTT
cdr3_aa: CASGEGMTFF

clone_size: .
j_call: TRBJ2-1
v_call: TRBV18
d_call: .
cdr3_nt: TGTGCCAGCTCACCAGACTACGTCTCCTACAATGAGCAGTTCTTC
cdr3_aa: CASSPDYVSYNEQFF

clone_size: few
j_call: TRBJ2-3
v_call: TRBV20-1
d_call: TRBD1
cdr3_nt: TGCAGTGCTCGGACAGGGGCCTCCACAGATACGCAGTATTTT
cdr3_aa: CSARTGASTDTQYF

clone_size: .
j_call: TRBJ2-5
v_call: TRBV5-5
d_call: .
cdr3_nt: TGTGCCAGCTTTTTGAGCGGCCAACCGGGTGGGGAGACCCAGTACTTC
cdr3_aa: CASFLSGQPGGETQYF

clone_size: few
j_call: TRBJ2-7
v_call: TRBV10-3
d_call: .
cdr3_nt: TGTGCCATCAGGGATGCGACTATTCCCCACGAGCAGTACTTC
cdr3_aa: CAIRDATIPHEQYF

clone_size: few
j_call: TRBJ2-1
v_call: TRBV11-2
d_call: TRBD2
cdr3_nt: TGTGCCAGCAGCTTCTCGGGGGGCGGGGGGCCAAGTAGTGAGCAGTTCTTC
cdr3_aa: CASSFSGGGGPSSEQFF

clone_size: .
j_call: TRBJ2-3
v_call: TRBV7-2
d_call: .
cdr3_nt: TGTGCCAGCAGTTCGAATGGAGTAGGGGCAGATACGCAGTATTTT
cdr3_aa: CASSSNGVGADTQYF

clone_size: .
j_call: TRBJ1-1
v_call: TRBV5-5
d_call: .
cdr3_nt: TGTGCCAGCAGCCCAGGTTGGGAGAGGAACACTGAAGCTTTCTTT
cdr3_aa: CASSPGWERNTEAFF

clone_size: few
j_call: TRBJ2-1
v_call: TRBV20-1
d_call: TRBD2
cdr3_nt: TGCAGTGCTAGTAGCGGGACGGTTATCAATGAGCAGTTCTTC
cdr3_aa: CSASSGTVINEQFF

clone_size: few
j_call: TRBJ1-2
v_call: TRBV15
d_call: TRBD1
cdr3_nt: TGTGCCACCAGCAAAGACAGGGAGTTGAGTGGCTACACCTTC
cdr3_aa: CATSKDRELSGYTF

clone_size: many
j_call: TRBJ2-7
v_call: TRBV14
d_call: .
cdr3_nt: TGTGCCAGCAGCCTCTACAGGGAGTCCTACGAGCAGTACTTC
cdr3_aa: CASSLYRESYEQYF

clone_size: few
j_call: TRBJ1-5
v_call: TRBV12-3/TRBV12-4
d_call: .
cdr3_nt: TGTGCCAGCAGTTTTGCGACAGATCAGCCCCAGCATTTT
cdr3_aa: CASSFATDQPQHF

clone_size: .
j_call: TRBJ2-4
v_call: TRBV7-9
d_call: .
cdr3_nt: TGTGCCAGCAGCTTAGAACAGACCAAAAACATTCAGTACTTC
cdr3_aa: CASSLEQTKNIQYF

clone_size: .
j_call: TRBJ2-3
v_call: TRBV5-5
d_call: TRBD1
cdr3_nt: TGTGCCAGCAGCTCCGGGACAGAGGGGAATACGCAGTATTTT
cdr3_aa: CASSSGTEGNTQYF

clone_size: .
j_call: TRBJ2-1
v_call: TRBV12-3/TRBV12-4
d_call: .
cdr3_nt: TGTGCCAGCAGTTCTCAAGTTTATGAGCAGTTCTTC
cdr3_aa: CASSSQVYEQFF

clone_size: few
j_call: TRBJ2-1
v_call: TRBV12-3/TRBV12-4
d_call: .
cdr3_nt: TGTGCCAGCAGCGCGGGACTTATGAGCTCCTACAATGAGCAGTTCTTC
cdr3_aa: CASSAGLMSSYNEQFF

clone_size: few
j_call: TRBJ2-1
v_call: TRBV29-1
d_call: TRBD1
cdr3_nt: TGCAGCTTCTCGGGAGGGACAGGGGGTTTTAGTGAGCAGTTCTTC
cdr3_aa: CSFSGGTGGFSEQFF

clone_size: .
j_call: TRBJ1-1
v_call: TRBV11-2
d_call: .
cdr3_nt: TGTGCCAGCAGCCACTCCGGAAGAACCACTGAAGCTTTCTTT
cdr3_aa: CASSHSGRTTEAFF

clone_size: few
j_call: TRBJ2-1
v_call: TRBV5-1
d_call: .
cdr3_nt: TGCGCCAGCAGCGAGGGGAAGCAGTTCTTC
cdr3_aa: CASSEGKQFF

clone_size: .
j_call: TRBJ2-2
v_call: TRBV10-3
d_call: .
cdr3_nt: TGTGCCATCAGTGACAGCGTGAACACCGGGGAGCTGTTTTTT
cdr3_aa: CAISDSVNTGELFF

clone_size: .
j_call: TRBJ2-7
v_call: TRBV5-5
d_call: .
cdr3_nt: TGTGCCAGCAGCTTGGTTGGGGCTTCGGTTTCCGAGCAGTACTTC
cdr3_aa: CASSLVGASVSEQYF

clone_size: few
j_call: TRBJ2-7
v_call: TRBV12-3/TRBV12-4
d_call: .
cdr3_nt: TGTGCCAGCAGTTTATCGCAGCACCACAGGAGCTCCTACGAGCAGTACTTC
cdr3_aa: CASSLSQHHRSSYEQYF

clone_size: many
j_call: TRBJ2-7
v_call: TRBV7-2
d_call: TRBD1
cdr3_nt: TGTGCCAGCAGCTTCCGACCGACAGGGCCCTCCTACGAGCAGTACTTC
cdr3_aa: CASSFRPTGPSYEQYF

clone_size: many
j_call: TRBJ1-6
v_call: TRBV7-2
d_call: .
cdr3_nt: TGTGCCAGCAGCACCCTAGCCAGGCGGTATAATTCACCCCTCCACTTT
cdr3_aa: CASSTLARRYNSPLHF

clone_size: few
j_call: TRBJ2-3
v_call: TRBV6-1
d_call: TRBD2
cdr3_nt: TGTGCCAGCAGTACACTAGCGGGGGTAGTGTTGGGCACAGATACGCAGTATTTT
cdr3_aa: CASSTLAGVVLGTDTQYF

clone_size: .
j_call: TRBJ2-1
v_call: TRBV28
d_call: .
cdr3_nt: TGTGCCAGCAGTTCGGGACCGGGCTCCTATGGCGAGCAGTTCTTC
cdr3_aa: CASSSGPGSYGEQFF

clone_size: .
j_call: TRBJ2-3
v_call: TRBV29-1
d_call: TRBD2
cdr3_nt: TGCAGCGTTGACCCTAGCGGGAGCTCAGATACGCAGTATTTT
cdr3_aa: CSVDPSGSSDTQYF

clone_size: .
j_call: TRBJ1-2
v_call: TRBV20-1
d_call: .
cdr3_nt: TGCAGTGCTGCAAGACAGAGATACTATGGCTACACCTTC
cdr3_aa: CSAARQRYYGYTF

clone_size: .
j_call: TRBJ2-5
v_call: TRBV5-1
d_call: TRBD2
cdr3_nt: TGCGCCAGCAGCTCCGCCCAGGGAGGGGAGACCCAGTACTTC
cdr3_aa: CASSSAQGGETQYF

clone_size: .
j_call: TRBJ1-5
v_call: TRBV19
d_call: .
cdr3_nt: TGTGCCAGTAGTATAGGTGGGACGGGAAATCAGCCCCAGCATTTT
cdr3_aa: CASSIGGTGNQPQHF